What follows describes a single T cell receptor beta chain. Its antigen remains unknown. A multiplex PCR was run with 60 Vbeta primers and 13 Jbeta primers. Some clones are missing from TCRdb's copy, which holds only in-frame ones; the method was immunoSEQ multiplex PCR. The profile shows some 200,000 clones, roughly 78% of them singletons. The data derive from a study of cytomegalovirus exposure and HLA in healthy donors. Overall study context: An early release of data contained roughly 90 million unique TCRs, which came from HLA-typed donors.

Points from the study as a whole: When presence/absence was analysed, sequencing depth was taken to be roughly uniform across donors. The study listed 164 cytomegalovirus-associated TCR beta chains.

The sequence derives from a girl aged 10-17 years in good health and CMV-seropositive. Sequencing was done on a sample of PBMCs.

The CDR3 spells CASSPPGGGENIQYF. The DNA for the CDR3 is TGTGCCAGCTCACCACCCGGCGGTGGAGAAAACATTCAGTACTTC. This rearrangement joins TRBV18 to TRBJ2-4; unclear D gene. The V end was cut by 0 bases, the J end by 5 bases, with 11 bases between. Germline V gene lookup returns CDR1 KGHSH and CDR2 LQKENI. The CDR3 has 15 amino acids. Using reference TRBV18 and TRBJ2-4 for the parts outside the CDR3, the full variable domain is NAGVMQNPRHLVRRRGQEARLRCSPMKGHSHVYWYRQLPEEGLKFMVYLQKENIIDESGMPKERFSAEFPKEGPSILRIQQVVRGDSAAYFCASSPPGGGENIQYFGAGTRLSVL.